Below, 31 T cell receptor beta chains from the same sample are listed, as sequenced in a study of blood T cell repertoires in COVID-19. Only in-frame clones appear in the TCRdb table, and some are missing; sequencing was by immunoSEQ multiplex PCR. The data show 230,000 or so clones, around 86% seen once. Sequenced: PBMCs or T cells enriched from blood (not recorded which). These receptors originate from a woman aged 40 to 50 with acute COVID-19.

The rearrangement links TRBV15 to TRBJ2-7, with D maybe TRBD2 (7 bases). Germline lookup yields CDR1 LNHNV and CDR2 YYDKDF (reference sequence). The CDR3 is 15 residues long. V lost 1 base and J 0 bases, leaving 10 bases between the germline ends. The CDR3 region is CATSRGGGGSYEQYF. The CDR3 region has the DNA TGTGCCACCAGCAGAGGGGGAGGGGGCTCCTACGAGCAGTACTTC.

This rearrangement joins TRBV7-2 to TRBJ1-1; D remains ambiguous. Germline V CDR1 and CDR2: SGHTA, FQGNSA. The V and J ends lost 5 bases and 7 bases respectively, with 14 bases between them. This CDR3 region has 13 residues. The CDR3 region has the DNA TGTGCCAGCAGCCTAAGGCGGGCATTTGAAGCTTTCTTT. As protein: CASSLRRAFEAFF.

The chain links TRBV10-3 to TRBJ2-1; D unclear. Per the germline V gene, CDR1 is ENHRY and CDR2 is SYGVKD. The CDR3 contains 16 residues. The germline V and J ends were trimmed by 3 bases and 3 bases, with 15 bases remaining between them. The CDR3 sequence: CAISDSTKVHYNEQFF. The CDR3 DNA sequence: TGTGCCATCAGTGATAGTACTAAAGTCCACTACAATGAGCAGTTCTTC.

The genes are TRBV6-5 and TRBJ2-1; TRBD1 agrees at 8 bases. Germline loops: CDR1 MNHEY, CDR2 SVGAGI. The CDR3 consists of 13 residues. The V segment lost 5 bases and the J segment 10 bases; nucleotides outside the gene matches: 7. CDR3 in DNA: TGTGCCAGCAGTAAGGACAGGGCGAACGAGCAGTTCTTC. Translated: CASSKDRANEQFF.

The rearrangement uses TRBV7-9 and TRBJ1-4; 7 bases match TRBD1. Per the germline V gene, CDR1 is SEHNR and CDR2 is FQNEAQ (reference sequence). This CDR3 spans 16 amino acids. Unmatched junction bases numbered 2, after V lost 1 base and J lost 0 bases. The CDR3 sequence is CASSLVRGTTNEKLFF. The CDR3 DNA reads TGTGCCAGCAGCTTAGTCAGGGGGACAACTAATGAAAAACTGTTTTTT. Full variable domain (rest looked up from reference TRBV7-9 and TRBJ1-4): DTGVSQNPRHKITKRGQNVTFRCDPISEHNRLYWYRQTLGQGPEFLTYFQNEAQLEKSRLLSDRFSAERPKGSFSTLEIQRTEQGDSAMYLCASSLVRGTTNEKLFFGSGTQLSVL.

The rearrangement joins TRBV5-1 to TRBJ2-3, with 10 positions matching TRBD2. The germline gives CDR1 SGHRS, CDR2 YFSETQ. This CDR3 is 14 amino acids long. The J segment lost 8 bases and the V segment lost 0 bases, leaving 3 bases of the junction unmatched. CDR3 region: CASSLESGGGTQYF. CDR3 nucleotide sequence: TGCGCCAGCAGCTTGGAGAGCGGGGGGGGTACGCAGTATTTT. Together with reference TRBV5-1 and TRBJ2-3, the CDR3 gives the full variable domain: KAGVTQTPRYLIKTRGQQVTLSCSPISGHRSVSWYQQTPGQGLQFLFEYFSETQRNKGNFPGRFSGRQFSNSRSEMNVSTLELGDSALYLCASSLESGGGTQYFGPGTRLTVL.

This chain links TRBV4-2 with TRBJ2-1, with 12 bases identical to TRBD2. Germline trimming cut 0 bases from V and 5 bases from J; bases unmatched to any gene: 5. The germline CDR1 and CDR2 sequences are LGHNA and YNFKEQ. This CDR3 is 17 amino acids long. CDR3 sequence: CASSQDRLAGGDNEQFF. CDR3 sequence (DNA): TGTGCCAGCAGCCAAGACCGTCTAGCGGGGGGGGACAATGAGCAGTTCTTC.

The J gene is TRBJ2-3, the V gene TRBV15; D might be TRBD2 (5 bases). The V gene's germline CDR1 is LNHNV and CDR2 YYDKDF (reference sequence). The CDR3 extends over 16 amino acids. V was trimmed by 1 base and J by 1 base, leaving 12 bases between them. The CDR3 is CATSRGVRGGTDTQYF. CDR3 coding DNA: TGTGCCACCAGCAGAGGTGTCCGGGGTGGCACAGATACGCAGTATTTT.

This clone was counted a few times. The chain is built from TRBV4-1 and TRBJ1-6; D is uncertain. The length of the CDR3 is 12 residues. Germline V CDR1 and CDR2: MGHRA, YSYEKL. The V gene lost 5 bases and the J gene lost 8 bases, with 7 bases spanning the gap. CDR3 residues: CASSFPYSPLHF. The CDR3 region has the DNA TGCGCCAGCAGCTTCCCGTATTCACCCCTCCACTTT.

The chain is built from TRBV6-5 and TRBJ1-1; 7 bases line up with TRBD1. Germline V gene data show CDR1 as MNHEY and CDR2 as SVGAGI. This CDR3 has 14 amino acids. V shed 8 bases and J 0 bases; nucleotides not matched to a gene: 6. The CDR3 reads CASHLTGVNTEAFF. The CDR3 nucleotides are TGTGCCAGCCATTTAACAGGGGTGAACACTGAAGCTTTCTTT.

The chain recombines TRBV20-1 with TRBJ1-2; 11 bases line up with TRBD1. The CDR3 sequence is 15 residues long. The junction had 10 bases not matched to a gene; V was cut back by 3 bases and J by 7 bases. Per germline, CDR1 DFQATT and CDR2 SNEGSKA (reference sequence). CDR3 sequence (DNA): TGCAGTGCTAGTCGCACCGGGACAGGGGGGACTGGCTACACCTTC. This gives the protein CSASRTGTGGTGYTF.

This clone was seen a few times. The CDR3 DNA follows: TGTGCCAGCAGCCCCACAGGGCAGAACTATGGCTACACCTTC. Amino acid sequence: CASSPTGQNYGYTF. The V gene is TRBV7-8, the J gene TRBJ1-2, with D possibly TRBD1 on 6 matching bases. The CDR3 extends over 14 amino acids. Germline-derived CDR1 and CDR2 are SGHVS and FQNEAQ. The V end lost 5 bases, the J end lost 2 bases, and 12 bases lay between the germline ends.

A single count supports this clone. The chain uses TRBV5-1 and TRBJ2-3; the match to TRBD2 covers 12 bases. Germline assignment: CDR1 SGHRS and CDR2 YFSETQ. There are 19 residues in the CDR3. Losses at the gene ends were 4 bases for V and 3 bases for J; bases not matched to a gene: 15. The CDR3 sequence is CASSQSGASGGALTDTQYF. CDR3 bases: TGCGCCAGCAGCCAGAGTGGGGCTAGCGGGGGGGCCCTTACAGATACGCAGTATTTT.

The chain joins TRBV7-2 to TRBJ1-3; D unresolved. Germline CDR1 reads SGHTA; CDR2 reads FQGNSA. The V and J ends lost 1 base and 3 bases respectively, with 7 bases between them. This CDR3 is built from 14 residues. CDR3 residues: CASSLDSGGNTIYF. The CDR3 coding sequence is TGTGCCAGCAGCTTAGATTCCGGTGGAAACACCATATATTTT.

The chain joins TRBV3-1 (or the pseudogene TRBV3-2) to TRBJ1-6, with 9 bases aligning to TRBD1. The CDR3 contains 14 residues. The V gene end was trimmed by 4 bases and the J gene end by 5 bases; junction bases not matched to a gene: 0. Germline loops: CDR1 LGHDT, CDR2 YNNKEL (reference sequence). The CDR3 DNA follows: TGTGCCAGCAGCCGACAGGGGGATAATTCACCCCTCCACTTT. It specifies CASSRQGDNSPLHF.

The chain combines TRBV7-3 with TRBJ1-3, with D possibly TRBD1 on 6 matching bases. V lost 6 bases and J 3 bases, leaving 15 bases between the germline ends. The V gene's germline CDR1 is SGHTA and CDR2 FQGTGA. This CDR3 has 15 amino acids. The CDR3 spells CASSQQGTGGNTIYF. The CDR3 coding sequence is TGTGCCAGCAGTCAACAGGGAACGGGTGGAAACACCATATATTTT.

The chain uses TRBV24-1 and TRBJ2-1; 8 nucleotides line up with TRBD2. J lost 11 bases, V lost 3 bases, and 11 bases had no gene match. This CDR3 has 15 amino acids. CDR1 and CDR2 (germline): KGHDR, SFDVKD. CDR3 sequence (DNA): TGTGCCACCAGTGATGACCCGGGACTAGGGGTAAAGCAGTTCTTC. It yields the protein CATSDDPGLGVKQFF.

The rearrangement joins TRBV19 to TRBJ1-2, with a weak D call TRBD1 (6 bases). Germline-derived CDR1 and CDR2 are LNHDA and SQIVND (reference sequence). The ends were cut back, 5 bases at V and 4 bases at J, with 11 bases in the middle. The CDR3 is 13 residues long. CDR3 nucleotides: TGTGCCAGTAGTCGTGACAGGCTCTATGGCTACACCTTC. It encodes CASSRDRLYGYTF.

This rearrangement joins TRBV10-3 to TRBJ2-1; 10 bases are a match to TRBD2. CDR3 length: 15 residues. Germline V gene sequence: CDR1 ENHRY, CDR2 SYGVKD. The V segment lost 4 bases and the J segment 5 bases; nucleotides outside the gene matches: 5. The CDR3 DNA reads TGTGCCATCAGTGCTCGGAGCGGGGGGGACAATGAGCAGTTCTTC. Translated, it gives CAISARSGGDNEQFF.

The table lists this clone with a count of one. The chain employs TRBV13 and TRBJ2-1; D perhaps matches TRBD2 (6 bases). Trimming shortened V by 5 bases and J by 4 bases, and 18 bases separated the two germline ends. The CDR3 extends over 16 amino acids. Germline values: CDR1 PRHDT, CDR2 FYEKMQ (reference sequence). In DNA, the CDR3 is TGTGCCAGCAGCCTCCCTAGACTAGACCCATACAATGAGCAGTTCTTC. Translated: CASSLPRLDPYNEQFF.

The chain combines TRBV2 with TRBJ1-6; tentative D call: TRBD1 (6 bases). In germline, CDR1 is SNHLY, CDR2 FYNNEI. Trimming cost V 4 bases and J 9 bases, with 16 bases left between them. This CDR3 contains 15 residues. The CDR3 bases are TGTGCCAGCAGTGCTTCGGACAGAGTCCTTTCACCCCTCCACTTT. Protein product: CASSASDRVLSPLHF.

The chain links TRBV7-3 to TRBJ2-7, with 7 bases fitting TRBD1. The CDR3 totals 13 residues. The J segment lost 3 bases and the V segment lost 7 bases, leaving 6 bases of the junction unmatched. Germline lookup yields CDR1 SGHTA and CDR2 FQGTGA. The CDR3 region has the DNA TGTGCCAGCAAACAGGGACAGAACTACGAGCAGTACTTC. It specifies CASKQGQNYEQYF.

The V call is TRBV7-9, the J call TRBJ2-1; the D gene is possibly TRBD1 (5 bases). Trimming removed 1 base from V and 10 bases from J, with 14 bases in between. Germline-derived CDR1 and CDR2 are SEHNR and FQNEAQ (reference sequence). The CDR3 sequence is 14 residues long. The CDR3, as DNA: TGTGCCAGCAGCTTAGTAAATCAGGGTTTCGAGCAGTTCTTC. Translation gives CASSLVNQGFEQFF.

The V and J genes are TRBV3-1 (or the pseudogene TRBV3-2) and TRBJ1-3; D remains unclear. The V gene's germline CDR1 is LGHDT and CDR2 YNNKEL (reference sequence). This CDR3 has 15 residues. V shed 0 bases and J shed 0 bases, with 6 bases lying between them. The CDR3 region is CASSQDGSSGNTIYF. The CDR3 coding sequence is TGTGCCAGCAGCCAAGACGGGAGCTCTGGAAACACCATATATTTT.

This clone has more than one count but fewer than ten. The gene calls are TRBV6-5 and TRBJ1-1; 12 bases are shared with TRBD1. Trimming removed 4 bases from V and 6 bases from J; junction bases left unmatched: 9. Germline V CDR1 and CDR2: MNHEY, SVGAGI. The CDR3 extends over 16 amino acids. CDR3 loop: CASSSPGTGGGPEAFF. The CDR3 region has the DNA TGTGCCAGCAGTTCTCCAGGGACAGGGGGCGGCCCTGAAGCTTTCTTT.

In its sample, this clone was seen once. The chain employs TRBV7-9 and TRBJ2-2, with 10 bases that match TRBD1. The CDR3 is 21 residues long. Germline lookup yields CDR1 SEHNR and CDR2 FQNEAQ (reference sequence). V was clipped by 5 bases and J by 1 base; unmatched bases: 19. CDR3 in amino acids: CASSRDTGTGVRVWNTGELFF. In nucleotides, the CDR3 is TGTGCCAGCAGCAGAGACACCGGGACAGGGGTGCGTGTTTGGAACACCGGGGAGCTGTTTTTT.

The gene calls are TRBV3-1 (or the pseudogene TRBV3-2) and TRBJ1-1, with a weak D call TRBD1 (6 bases). The V end lost 2 bases, the J end lost 1 base, and 8 bases lay between the germline ends. The CDR3 extends over 14 amino acids. Germline CDR1 LGHDT, CDR2 YNNKEL (reference sequence). Written as DNA, the CDR3 is TGTGCCAGCAGCCAAACAGGGTGGAACACTGAAGCTTTCTTT. Translated, it gives CASSQTGWNTEAFF.

The rearrangement links TRBV30 to TRBJ1-3; possible D gene TRBD1, 6 bases. The CDR3 extends over 16 amino acids. Germline assignment: CDR1 GTSNPN and CDR2 SVGIG (reference sequence). The ends were cut back, 0 bases at V and 2 bases at J, with 14 bases in the middle. DNA for the CDR3: TGTGCCTGGAGTGTACGATTCGGGGACACTGGAAACACCATATATTTT. Residues: CAWSVRFGDTGNTIYF.

The chain uses TRBV9 and TRBJ2-3, with D possibly being TRBD2 (6 bases). The CDR3 is 22 residues long. Germline V gives CDR1 SGDLS, CDR2 YYNGEE. The V gene lost 4 bases and the J gene lost 0 bases, with 33 bases spanning the gap. CDR3 sequence reads: CASSSRRFTLATNPSSTDTQYF. CDR3 sequence (DNA): TGTGCCAGCAGCTCCCGGCGGTTTACTCTAGCGACAAACCCCTCTAGCACAGATACGCAGTATTTT.

The J gene is TRBJ1-2, the V gene TRBV6-5; no clear D gene. The CDR3 consists of 15 residues. Trimming left V 5 bases short and J 0 bases short, with 13 bases between. Germline-derived CDR1 and CDR2 are MNHEY and SVGAGI. The CDR3 DNA follows: TGTGCCAGCAGTCCCAGGCTTTCTACTAACTATGGCTACACCTTC. Translated, it gives CASSPRLSTNYGYTF.

V usage is TRBV30 and J usage is TRBJ1-1; D possibly corresponds to TRBD1 (5 bases). Trimming stripped 2 bases from V and 5 bases from J, with 12 bases between. The CDR3 totals 13 residues. The germline V gene has CDR1 GTSNPN and CDR2 SVGIG (reference sequence). The CDR3 here is CAWSRVRGTEAFF. As DNA, the CDR3 is TGTGCCTGGAGTCGTGTCCGGGGGACTGAAGCTTTCTTT.